This record concerns one T cell receptor (beta chain) sequence. Its antigen remains unknown. Trimming pared 3 bases from V and 1 base from J, leaving 8 bases between. The CDR3 is 14 amino acids. Germline assignment: CDR1 LNHDA and CDR2 SQIVND (reference sequence). The sample is drawn from a study of cytomegalovirus exposure and HLA in healthy donors. General study points: Earlier findings revealed that most TCR beta V segments proved productive either about 90% or about 30% of the time.

This PCR relied on a set of 60 Vbeta primers and 13 Jbeta primers. The method was immunoSEQ multiplex PCR; TCRdb's version includes in-frame clones alone and lacks a portion of them. Altogether 150,000 to 180,000 clones are present, more than 70% being singletons, with the ten largest covering 5.6%. The J gene is TRBJ2-3, the V gene TRBV19; perhaps TRBD2 as D (6 bases). The clonotype originates from a middle-aged woman in good health and CMV-seropositive. Sequencing was performed on PBMCs. CDR3 coding DNA: TGTGCCAGTAGTATGTCGGGGGGCACAGATACGCAGTATTTT. Amino acids: CASSMSGGTDTQYF. Full variable domain (missing parts from reference TRBV19 and TRBJ2-3): DGGITQSPKYLFRKEGQNVTLSCEQNLNHDAMYWYRQDPGQGLRLIYYSQIVNDFQKGDIAEGYSVSREKKESFPLTVTSAQKNPTAFYLCASSMSGGTDTQYFGPGTRLTVL.